The 10 T cell receptor beta chains in this list originate from one sample, sequenced in a study of blood T cell repertoires in COVID-19. Sequencing used immunoSEQ multiplex PCR; TCRdb keeps in-frame clones, though not all of them. Here the sample spans some 60,000 clones, about four fifths being singletons. The sample taken for sequencing was peripheral blood. Receptors were obtained from a woman of 80 years or more with acute or convalescent COVID-19.

The rearrangement uses TRBV19 and TRBJ2-2; 14 bases match TRBD2. The CDR3 covers 19 residues. Looked up from germline, CDR1 is LNHDA and CDR2 is SQIVND (reference sequence). Trimming at V came to 9 bases and at J to 0 bases, leaving 12 bases not matched to a gene. CDR3 nucleotide sequence: TGTGCCAGCAGAGGGCGACTAGCGGGGGGGAACCCGAACACCGGGGAGCTGTTTTTT. Amino acids: CASRGRLAGGNPNTGELFF.

This chain links TRBV2 with TRBJ2-2, with D possibly TRBD2 on 6 matching bases. CDR3 length: 15 residues. Trimming took 6 bases from V and 5 from J, leaving 16 bases between them. Germline lookup yields CDR1 SNHLY and CDR2 FYNNEI. The CDR3, as DNA: TGTGCCAGCAGCGCCAAACGACTAGTGACCGGGGAGCTGTTTTTT. This translates into CASSAKRLVTGELFF.

The V gene is TRBV30, the J gene TRBJ2-7, with a weak D call TRBD2 (6 bases). This CDR3 is built from 12 residues. Trimming took 6 bases from V and 7 from J, leaving 16 bases between them. From germline, CDR1 is GTSNPN and CDR2 SVGIG (reference sequence). In nucleotides, the CDR3 is TGTGCCTGTGGGACGGGGGAGTGGGAGCAGTACTTC. Protein product: CACGTGEWEQYF.

The table lists this clone with a few counts. The gene calls are TRBV6-5 and TRBJ2-1; a weak D match, TRBD1 (6 bases). Trimming removed 5 bases at V and 3 bases at J, with 11 bases between. Germline values: CDR1 MNHEY, CDR2 SVGAGI. This CDR3 is built from 14 residues. CDR3 loop: CASSPRQDYNEQFF. The DNA of the CDR3 is TGTGCCAGCAGTCCCCGACAGGACTACAATGAGCAGTTCTTC.

This clone occurred a few times. This chain uses TRBV30 with TRBJ2-5, with 9 bases fitting TRBD1. CDR3 length: 15 amino acids. Germline V gene lookup returns CDR1 GTSNPN and CDR2 SVGIG (reference sequence). The J segment lost 5 bases and the V segment lost 0 bases, leaving 7 bases of the junction unmatched. This chain's CDR3 is CAWSVRGQGSETQYF. The CDR3 DNA reads as TGTGCCTGGAGTGTACGAGGACAGGGGTCGGAGACCCAGTACTTC.

J is TRBJ2-5 and V is TRBV5-1, with TRBD2 as a possible D gene (5 bases). The end of the DNA is better explained by TRBJ2-7, so the J call may be wrong. CDR3 length: 13 residues. Germline-derived CDR1 and CDR2 are SGHRS and YFSETQ. The CDR3 region is CASSPGFPYEQYF. CDR3 DNA sequence: TGCGCCAGCAGCCCGGGATTCCCCTACGAGCAGTACTTC.

CDR3 residues: CASSTAGSSYGYTF. CDR3 in DNA: TGTGCCAGTAGTACGGCAGGGTCGTCCTATGGCTACACCTTC. V is TRBV19 and J is TRBJ1-2, with D maybe TRBD1 (5 bases). Germline V lookup: CDR1 LNHDA, CDR2 SQIVND (reference sequence). V was shortened by 4 bases and J by 4 bases, with 13 bases between the two germline ends. The CDR3 loop spans 14 amino acids.

The chain has TRBV7-3 and TRBJ1-6; unclear D gene. The germline V and J ends were trimmed by 5 bases and 6 bases, with 8 bases remaining between them. This CDR3 contains 13 residues. Looked up from germline, CDR1 is SGHTA and CDR2 is FQGTGA. The CDR3 loop reads CASSRVLNSPLHF. DNA for the CDR3: TGTGCCAGCAGCCGCGTTCTTAATTCACCCCTCCACTTT.

V usage is TRBV15 and J usage is TRBJ1-5; 9 nucleotides agree with TRBD1. CDR1 and CDR2 from the germline V gene are LNHNV and YYDKDF (reference sequence). This CDR3 is 17 amino acids long. V shed 1 base, J shed 3 bases, and the junction held 7 bases outside the gene matches. This CDR3 is CATSRGRTGDFNQPQHF. The CDR3 nucleotides read TGTGCCACCAGCAGAGGTAGGACAGGGGATTTCAATCAGCCCCAGCATTTT. The full variable domain, completed using reference TRBV15 and TRBJ1-5, is DAMVIQNPRYQVTQFGKPVTLSCSQTLNHNVMYWYQQKSSQAPKLLFHYYDKDFNNEADTPDNFQSRRPNTSFCFLDIRSPGLGDTAMYLCATSRGRTGDFNQPQHFGDGTRLSIL.

The chain is built from TRBV7-6 and TRBJ2-3, with 7 bases aligning to TRBD2. Losses at the gene ends were 5 bases for V and 1 base for J; bases not matched to a gene: 12. This CDR3 has 17 residues. Germline lookup yields CDR1 SGHVS and CDR2 FNYEAQ. The CDR3 reads CASSPRGGRGGTDTQYF. The CDR3 DNA is TGTGCCAGCAGCCCGCGAGGCGGGAGAGGGGGCACAGATACGCAGTATTTT.